The sequence of this T cell receptor (beta chain) was determined in a study of radiotherapy plus CTLA-4 blockade in lung cancer (dated by TCRdb to the late 2010s). In the study overall: Among the enrolled patients, approximately 18% had an objective response, and 31% reached disease control. The investigation overall reported the following: After treatment with radiotherapy and ipilimumab, TCR clones that originated in tumors expanded in peripheral blood. The strongest predictors of response, as reported, were early dynamic changes in blood T cell clones along with a rise in serum interferon-beta after radiation.

For this clone: What this receptor recognizes is not known. No base qualities exist here, and no much larger clone lies one base off it.

The study evaluated CTLA-4 blockade (ipilimumab) given together with focal radiation therapy in patients who had chemo-refractory metastatic non-small-cell lung cancer. The germline V gene yields MDHEN for CDR1 and SYDVKM for CDR2. The junction shows trimming of 5 bases on V and 7 bases on J, plus 17 bases between the germline ends. Measured from the cysteine to the phenylalanine, the CDR3 is 15 residues long. Just CDR3 DNA is preserved here, 45 bases in frame from base 1. Libraries came from the immunoSEQ multiplex PCR assay. TCRdb stores this immuneACCESS table with in-frame sequences only. Part of the clones is absent; in the studies checked, under half of the shortfall reflects unresolved V genes, and no reason is known for the rest. The sample table holds 25,000 to 35,000 clones, of which 65% to 80% were seen once. The ten largest clones add up to approximately 7.7% of the sample.

Sample: peripheral blood, taken from a patient treated with radiotherapy plus ipilimumab. The chain employs TRBV28 and TRBJ1-4; matching of 5 bases hints at TRBD1 as the D gene. The receptor comes from a human donor with non-small cell lung cancer who had stable disease on radiotherapy plus ipilimumab. Read as DNA, the sequence is TGTGCCAGCAGTATCCCGGGACTCAATTCTGAAAAACTGTTTTTT. It is translated as CASSIPGLNSEKLFF.